This T cell receptor (beta chain) was recorded in a study of cytomegalovirus exposure and HLA in healthy donors. Study overall: From donors who were HLA-typed, an early data release held about 85 million unique TCRs.

CDR1 SEHNR and CDR2 FQNEAQ come from the germline V gene (reference sequence). CDR3 length equals 13 residues. Trimming removed 4 bases at V and 6 bases at J, with 12 bases between. The PCR used 60 Vbeta and 13 Jbeta primers. TCRdb's table, derived via immunoSEQ multiplex PCR, lists solely in-frame clones and lacks some. The table lists approximately 120,000 clones, roughly 71% of them singletons. Sequencing input: PBMCs. The TCR comes from a woman in her 70s in good health and CMV-seropositive. V and J are TRBV7-9 and TRBJ1-2; no definite D call. CDR3 region: CASSSSASDGYTF. DNA for the CDR3: TGTGCCAGCAGCTCCTCCGCGTCCGATGGCTACACCTTC. Drawing the rest from reference TRBV7-9 and TRBJ1-2, the complete variable domain is DTGVSQNPRHKITKRGQNVTFRCDPISEHNRLYWYRQTLGQGPEFLTYFQNEAQLEKSRLLSDRFSAERPKGSFSTLEIQRTEQGDSAMYLCASSSSASDGYTFGSGTRLTVV.